The 20 T cell receptor beta chains below all came from one sample that was sequenced in a study of CD8 T cells in Susac syndrome. About 0.5 to 1 ug RNA was reverse transcribed with random hexamers. TCRdb independently ran MiXCR on the immunoSEQ multiplex PCR reads; one entry per CDR3 protein. Among some 200,000 distinct CDR3 sequences listed, approximately 94% were seen once. The sequenced sample was CD4+ T cells from PBMCs. These receptors were collected from a human donor with Susac syndrome.

The chain joins TRBV2 to TRBJ2-1; D not certain. The CDR3 runs to 13 residues. Germline CDR1 SNHLY, CDR2 FYNNEI. V was shortened by 4 bases and J by 5 bases, with 9 bases between the two germline ends. The DNA for the CDR3 is TGTGCCAGCAGTGTCGACGGCAACAATGAGCAGTTCTTC. It specifies CASSVDGNNEQFF.

The J gene is TRBJ2-1, the V gene TRBV9, with D perhaps matching TRBD2 (7 bases). Germline CDR1 and CDR2: SGDLS and YYNGEE. Deletions cut 4 bases from V and 9 bases from J, with 20 bases between. The CDR3 has 15 residues. The CDR3 DNA is TGTGCCAGCAGCCCTCTCCCGGCAGGGGAGGGTGAGCAGTTCTTC. This translates into CASSPLPAGEGEQFF.

J is TRBJ1-5 and V is TRBV2; D is undetermined. This CDR3 spans 14 amino acids. Trimming removed 1 base at V and 4 bases at J, with 8 bases between. The germline gives CDR1 SNHLY, CDR2 FYNNEI. CDR3 sequence (DNA): TGTGCCAGCAGTGAAGGAGGTAGAAATCAGCCCCAGCATTTT. Translation: CASSEGGRNQPQHF.

The rearrangement joins TRBV20-1 to TRBJ2-5; the match to TRBD2 covers 9 bases. The CDR3 is 13 residues long. In germline, CDR1 is DFQATT, CDR2 SNEGSKA (reference sequence). The ends lost 6 bases at V and 3 bases at J; junction bases unmatched: 5. CDR3 sequence reads: CSALTSGKETQYF. CDR3 bases: TGCAGTGCGCTGACTAGCGGCAAAGAGACCCAGTACTTC.

This clonotype was observed once. At one end the junction does not follow the germline gene, possibly because of a read error. The chain carries TRBV7-7 and TRBJ2-5; 8 positions match TRBD1. Germline loops: CDR1 SSHAT, CDR2 FNYEAQ (reference sequence). The CDR3 totals 15 residues. In nucleotides, the CDR3 is TGTGCTAGCAGCTTAGCCGGGACAGGTGGAGAGACCCAGTACTTC. It translates to CASSLAGTGGETQYF.

V is TRBV20-1 and J is TRBJ2-1; 8 bases match TRBD2. V lost 6 bases, J lost 2 bases, and 6 bases stayed unmatched. This CDR3 comprises 14 residues. Germline CDR1 reads DFQATT; CDR2 reads SNEGSKA (reference sequence). The CDR3 spells CSASPGGPYNEQFF. CDR3 bases: TGCAGTGCCTCACCGGGGGGGCCCTACAATGAGCAGTTCTTC.

This chain connects TRBV5-8 to TRBJ2-4; TRBD1 matches at 9 bases. This CDR3 is 14 amino acids long. With 1 base clipped from V and 6 bases from J, the junction kept 2 bases outside the gene matches. The V gene's germline CDR1 is SGHTS and CDR2 YDEGEE. The CDR3 reads CASSLWGQGNIQYF. The CDR3 region has the DNA TGTGCCAGCAGCTTGTGGGGACAGGGAAACATTCAGTACTTC.

The J gene is TRBJ1-5, the V gene TRBV30; TRBD1 is a possible D gene (5 bases). Germline V gene sequence: CDR1 GTSNPN, CDR2 SVGIG (reference sequence). V shed 0 bases and J shed 5 bases, with 17 bases lying between them. The CDR3 has 16 amino acids. DNA for the CDR3: TGTGCCTGGAGTGTTGGGGGGGTCGGGAGGGATCAGCCCCAGCATTTT. This gives the protein CAWSVGGVGRDQPQHF.

This clonotype was counted a single time. CDR3 nucleotide sequence: TGTGCCAGCAGCCAAGGCGGAGCGTCCACATATGAGCAGTTCTTC. Translated, it gives CASSQGGASTYEQFF. The chain uses TRBV14 and TRBJ2-1, with D hard to call. The CDR3 contains 15 residues. V was cut by 1 base and J by 8 bases, with 15 bases left in between. Germline CDR1 is SGHDN and CDR2 is FVKESK.

The chain recombines TRBV12-3 or TRBV12-4 with TRBJ2-7, with D maybe TRBD2 (6 bases). This CDR3 is built from 17 residues. Trimming took off 3 bases at V and 0 bases at J, with 18 bases between the two ends. CDR3 region: CASSLQFWDGSSYEQYF. The DNA of the CDR3 is TGTGCCAGCAGTTTGCAATTCTGGGACGGGAGCTCCTACGAGCAGTACTTC.

The chain is built from TRBV6-5 and TRBJ2-7; D possibly corresponds to TRBD2 (5 bases). CDR1 is MNHEY, CDR2 SVGAGI, per germline. The CDR3 loop spans 15 amino acids. Trimming took off 3 bases at V and 0 bases at J, with 12 bases between the two ends. Here the CDR3 DNA reads TGTGCCAGCAGTTATTCGGGGTCCTCCTCCTACGAGCAGTACTTC. This translates into CASSYSGSSSYEQYF.

The genes are TRBV12-3 or TRBV12-4 and TRBJ1-1, with unresolved D. V lost 2 bases and J 6 bases, leaving 4 bases between the germline ends. The CDR3 is 11 residues long. CDR3: CASSLRSEAFF. In DNA, the CDR3 is TGTGCCAGCAGTTTACGCTCTGAAGCTTTCTTT.

The V gene is TRBV12-3 or TRBV12-4, the J gene TRBJ2-1; unclear D gene. V lost 4 bases, J lost 13 bases, and 11 bases lay in between. There are 11 residues in the CDR3. CDR3 sequence reads: CASSSSPFQFF. CDR3 in DNA: TGTGCCAGCAGTTCCAGTCCGTTTCAGTTCTTC.

The chain uses TRBV20-1 and TRBJ2-5, with D possibly matching TRBD1 (7 bases). CDR1 is DFQATT, CDR2 SNEGSKA, per germline (reference sequence). This CDR3 is built from 12 residues. Trimming stripped 3 bases from V and 5 bases from J, with 10 bases between. CDR3 residues: CSARAGGETQYF. The CDR3 DNA sequence: TGCAGTGCTAGGGCAGGGGGGGAGACCCAGTACTTC.

The rearrangement joins TRBV28 to TRBJ2-5; D might be TRBD2 (6 bases). The CDR3 runs to 16 residues. Per germline, CDR1 MDHEN and CDR2 SYDVKM. Deletions cut 3 bases from V and 5 bases from J, with 19 bases between. The CDR3 nucleotides read TGTGCCAGCAGTTTGGCGGGGAAAGCCCTCCGGGAGACCCAGTACTTC. This encodes CASSLAGKALRETQYF.

The rearrangement joins TRBV6-5 to TRBJ2-7; no definite D call. This CDR3 has 13 amino acids. Germline V lookup: CDR1 MNHEY, CDR2 SVGAGI. V lost 4 bases and J 0 bases, leaving 7 bases between the germline ends. Here the CDR3 DNA reads TGTGCCAGCAGTTCCCCTAGCTCCTACGAGCAGTACTTC. This translates into CASSSPSSYEQYF.

The chain joins TRBV7-8 to TRBJ1-2; 8 positions match TRBD1. The CDR3 covers 16 residues. Germline assignment: CDR1 SGHVS and CDR2 FQNEAQ. The junction had 7 bases not matched to a gene; V was cut back by 0 bases and J by 4 bases. CDR3 in amino acids: CASSLAFQGATYGYTF. The CDR3 DNA follows: TGTGCCAGCAGCTTAGCGTTCCAGGGGGCTACCTATGGCTACACCTTC.

J is TRBJ1-2 and V is TRBV12-3 or TRBV12-4; unclear D gene. The CDR3 runs 14 residues. The V end lost 3 bases, the J end lost 8 bases, and 16 bases lay between the germline ends. The CDR3 sequence is CASSLVLSPQGYTF. CDR3 sequence (DNA): TGTGCCAGCAGTTTGGTGTTGTCCCCTCAGGGCTACACCTTC.

V and J are TRBV20-1 and TRBJ2-5; a possible D gene is TRBD1 (6 bases). The germline V gene encodes CDR1 DFQATT and CDR2 SNEGSKA (reference sequence). The CDR3 has 14 amino acids. V lost 6 bases to trimming and J lost 4 bases, with 18 bases between them. CDR3 DNA sequence: TGCAGTGCCCGCCTACTAGTGGGGGCAGAGACCCAGTACTTC. It specifies CSARLLVGAETQYF.

The DNA for the CDR3 is TGTGCCAGCAGCTTCAATACGGGGTACAATGAGCAGTTCTTC. Its protein product is CASSFNTGYNEQFF. The chain joins TRBV7-3 to TRBJ2-1; D may be TRBD2 (5 bases). In germline, CDR1 is SGHTA, CDR2 FQGTGA. The V end was cut by 3 bases, the J end by 4 bases, with 10 bases between. This CDR3 comprises 14 residues.